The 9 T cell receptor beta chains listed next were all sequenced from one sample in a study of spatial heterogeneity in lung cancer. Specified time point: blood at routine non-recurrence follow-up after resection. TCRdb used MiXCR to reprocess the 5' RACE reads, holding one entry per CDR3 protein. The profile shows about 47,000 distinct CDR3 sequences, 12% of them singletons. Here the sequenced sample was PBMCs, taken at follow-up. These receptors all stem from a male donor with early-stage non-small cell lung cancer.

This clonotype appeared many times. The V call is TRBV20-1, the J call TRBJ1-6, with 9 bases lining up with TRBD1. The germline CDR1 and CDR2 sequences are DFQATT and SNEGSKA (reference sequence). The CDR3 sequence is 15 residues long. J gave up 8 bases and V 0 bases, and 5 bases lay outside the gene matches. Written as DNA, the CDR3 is TGCAGTGCTAGAGATACGGGACAGGGCTATTCACCCCTCCACTTT. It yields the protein CSARDTGQGYSPLHF.

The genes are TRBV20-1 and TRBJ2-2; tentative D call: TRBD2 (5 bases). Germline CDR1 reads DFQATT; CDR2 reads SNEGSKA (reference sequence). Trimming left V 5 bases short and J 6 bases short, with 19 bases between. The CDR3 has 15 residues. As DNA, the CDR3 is TGCAGTGCTCACCGGGTAGGAGCGGAGGCCGGGGAGCTGTTTTTT. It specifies CSAHRVGAEAGELFF.

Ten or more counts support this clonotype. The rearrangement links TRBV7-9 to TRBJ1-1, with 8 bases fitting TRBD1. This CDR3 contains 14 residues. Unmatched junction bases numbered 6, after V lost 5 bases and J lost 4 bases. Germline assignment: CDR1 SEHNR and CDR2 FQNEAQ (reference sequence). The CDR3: CASSPRQGSTEAFF. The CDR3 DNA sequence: TGTGCCAGCAGCCCCCGACAGGGGTCCACTGAAGCTTTCTTT.

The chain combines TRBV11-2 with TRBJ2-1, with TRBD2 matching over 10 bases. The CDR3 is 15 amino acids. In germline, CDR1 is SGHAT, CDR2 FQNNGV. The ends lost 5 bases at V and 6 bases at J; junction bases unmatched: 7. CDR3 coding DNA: TGTGCCAGCAGCATAAGCGGGGGGGTTCTCAATGAGCAGTTCTTC. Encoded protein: CASSISGGVLNEQFF.

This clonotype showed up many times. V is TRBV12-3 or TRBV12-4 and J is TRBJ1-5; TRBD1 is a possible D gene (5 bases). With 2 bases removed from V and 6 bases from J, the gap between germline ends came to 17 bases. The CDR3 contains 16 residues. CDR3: CASSLSQGELGQPQHF. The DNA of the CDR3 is TGTGCCAGCAGTTTATCCCAAGGGGAACTGGGTCAGCCCCAGCATTTT.

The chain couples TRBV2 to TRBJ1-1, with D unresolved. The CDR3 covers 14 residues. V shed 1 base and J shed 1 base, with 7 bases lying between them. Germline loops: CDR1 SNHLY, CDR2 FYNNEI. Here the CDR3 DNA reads TGTGCCAGCAGTGAAGGGGGAGGGAACACTGAAGCTTTCTTT. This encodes CASSEGGGNTEAFF.

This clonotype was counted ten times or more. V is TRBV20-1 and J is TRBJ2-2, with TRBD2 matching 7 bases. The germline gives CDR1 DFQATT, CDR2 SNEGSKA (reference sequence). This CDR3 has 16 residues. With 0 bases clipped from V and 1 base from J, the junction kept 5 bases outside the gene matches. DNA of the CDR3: TGCAGTGCTAGAGATGGGGCTAGCGGGAACACCGGGGAGCTGTTTTTT. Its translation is CSARDGASGNTGELFF.

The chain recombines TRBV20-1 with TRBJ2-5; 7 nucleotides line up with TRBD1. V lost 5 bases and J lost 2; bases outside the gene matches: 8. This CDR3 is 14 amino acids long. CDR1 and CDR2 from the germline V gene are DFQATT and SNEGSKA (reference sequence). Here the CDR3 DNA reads TGCAGTGCTTCCCTTGGACAGGCGCAAGAGACCCAGTACTTC. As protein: CSASLGQAQETQYF.

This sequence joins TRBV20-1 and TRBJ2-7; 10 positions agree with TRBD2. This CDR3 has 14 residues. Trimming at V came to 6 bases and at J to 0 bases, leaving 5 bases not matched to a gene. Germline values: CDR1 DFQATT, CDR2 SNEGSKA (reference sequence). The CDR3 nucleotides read TGCAGTGCGCCAACTAGCGGGAACTCCTACGAGCAGTACTTC. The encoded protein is CSAPTSGNSYEQYF.